This T cell receptor (beta chain) stems from a study of shared clonotypes between healthy human individuals. This CDR3 contains 13 residues. Trimming removed 5 bases from V and 4 bases from J, with 10 bases in between. Germline CDR1 WNHNN, CDR2 SYGVQD (reference sequence). TCRdb's copy holds only in-frame clones and misses some; the assay was immunoSEQ multiplex PCR. The sample contains roughly 1 million clones, under 80% of which appear only once. The chain has TRBV10-1 and TRBJ2-3; no firm D call. The sequencing input was memory CD4+ T cells sorted from blood. Described subset: CD45RA-negative fraction. The receptor was isolated from a man younger than 30 in good health. The CDR3 loop is CASSHTHADTQYF. The CDR3, as DNA: TGCGCCAGCAGTCATACTCACGCAGATACGCAGTATTTT.